The rows below give T cell receptor beta chains drawn from one sample of a study of cytomegalovirus exposure and HLA in healthy donors. This table comes from immunoSEQ multiplex PCR, and its TCRdb copy is limited to in-frame clones, with some not included. The sample lists around 100,000 clones, 81% occurring once. Sequenced sample: PBMCs. The receptors here all came from a woman between 65 and 79 years old in good health and CMV-seropositive. CDR3s include the opening cysteine and the closing phenylalanine or tryptophan. A D gene is named only where the DNA matches it firmly. Clone size is given for some rows only: seen once, a few or many times, or a class if the clone is expanded.

cdr3_aa: CASSQDLTGPEKLFF; cdr3_nt: TGCGCCAGCAGCCAAGATTTAACAGGGCCTGAAAAACTGTTTTTT; j_call: TRBJ1-4; v_call: TRBV4-3; clone_size: .; d_call: .
cdr3_aa: CASSPPIRLVGDTDTQYF; cdr3_nt: TGTGCCAGCTCACCACCGATCCGGCTAGTCGGAGACACAGATACGCAGTATTTT; j_call: TRBJ2-3; v_call: TRBV18; clone_size: .; d_call: .
cdr3_aa: CASSLTGSNTGELFF; cdr3_nt: TGTGCCAGCAGCTTAACCGGGAGTAACACCGGGGAGCTGTTTTTT; j_call: TRBJ2-2; v_call: TRBV7-3; clone_size: .; d_call: .
cdr3_aa: CASSLVSGYEQYF; cdr3_nt: TGTGCCAGCAGCTTAGTATCAGGCTACGAGCAGTACTTC; j_call: TRBJ2-7; v_call: TRBV7-2; clone_size: few; d_call: .
cdr3_aa: CASSRYLTGVLGGNTIYF; cdr3_nt: TGTGCCAGCAGTAGATACTTAACAGGGGTGTTAGGGGGAAACACCATATATTTT; j_call: TRBJ1-3; v_call: TRBV28; clone_size: once; d_call: TRBD1
cdr3_aa: CASRLGLAGSTDTQYF; cdr3_nt: TGTGCCAGTAGGTTAGGGCTAGCGGGGAGCACAGATACGCAGTATTTT; j_call: TRBJ2-3; v_call: TRBV19; clone_size: .; d_call: TRBD2
cdr3_aa: CASSRDRGHEQYF; cdr3_nt: TGTGCCAGCAGTCGGGACAGGGGCCACGAGCAGTACTTC; j_call: TRBJ2-7; v_call: TRBV25-1; clone_size: few; d_call: TRBD1
cdr3_aa: CASRTGLNYGYTF; cdr3_nt: TGTGCCAGTAGGACAGGGCTAAACTATGGCTACACCTTC; j_call: TRBJ1-2; v_call: TRBV6-1; clone_size: .; d_call: TRBD1
cdr3_aa: CATSRGQGGYEQYF; cdr3_nt: TGTGCCACCAGCAGAGGGCAGGGAGGGTACGAGCAGTACTTC; j_call: TRBJ2-7; v_call: TRBV15; clone_size: .; d_call: TRBD2
cdr3_aa: CASSSRLADLYNGQFF; cdr3_nt: TGTGCCAGCAGTTCGCGACTAGCGGACCTTTACAATGGGCAGTTCTTC; j_call: TRBJ2-1; v_call: TRBV6-5; clone_size: .; d_call: TRBD2
cdr3_aa: CASSVSPRQNTEAFF; cdr3_nt: TGCGCCAGCAGCGTTTCTCCTAGGCAGAACACTGAAGCTTTCTTT; j_call: TRBJ1-1; v_call: TRBV5-1; clone_size: .; d_call: .
cdr3_aa: CASSQQRTSGNSEQYF; cdr3_nt: TGTGCCAGCAGCCAACAACGGACTAGCGGGAACTCCGAGCAGTACTTC; j_call: TRBJ2-7; v_call: TRBV14; clone_size: .; d_call: TRBD2
cdr3_aa: CASSSGQGNTDTQYF; cdr3_nt: TGCGCCAGCAGCTCGGGACAGGGCAACACAGATACGCAGTATTTT; j_call: TRBJ2-3; v_call: TRBV5-1; clone_size: .; d_call: TRBD1
cdr3_aa: CASSLGGSSYEQYF; cdr3_nt: TGCGCCAGCAGCTTAGGCGGGAGCTCCTACGAGCAGTACTTC; j_call: TRBJ2-7; v_call: TRBV5-1; clone_size: few; d_call: TRBD2
cdr3_aa: CASSAEGGLETQYF; cdr3_nt: TGTGCCAGCAGTGCGGAGGGAGGGCTGGAGACCCAGTACTTC; j_call: TRBJ2-5; v_call: TRBV2; clone_size: .; d_call: TRBD2
cdr3_aa: CASSFRGTYNEQFF; cdr3_nt: TGTGCCAGCAGCTTTAGAGGGACCTACAATGAGCAGTTCTTC; j_call: TRBJ2-1; v_call: TRBV7-2; clone_size: .; d_call: .
cdr3_aa: CASSWGVAYEQYF; cdr3_nt: TGTGCCAGCAGCTGGGGGGTTGCCTACGAGCAGTACTTC; j_call: TRBJ2-7; v_call: TRBV5-5; clone_size: .; d_call: .
cdr3_aa: CASSADRGYGYTF; cdr3_nt: TGTGCCAGCAGTGCGGACAGGGGATATGGCTACACCTTC; j_call: TRBJ1-2; v_call: TRBV6-6; clone_size: few; d_call: TRBD1
cdr3_aa: CASSLRTANTEAFF; cdr3_nt: TGTGCCAGCAGCTTGCGAACAGCTAACACTGAAGCTTTCTTT; j_call: TRBJ1-1; v_call: TRBV7-2; clone_size: .; d_call: .
cdr3_aa: CASSLEASTDTQYF; cdr3_nt: TGTGCCAGCAGCTTAGAAGCGAGCACAGATACGCAGTATTTT; j_call: TRBJ2-3; v_call: TRBV7-6; clone_size: .; d_call: .
cdr3_aa: CASYDGGSSTEAFF; cdr3_nt: TGTGCCAGCTACGATGGGGGGAGCAGCACTGAAGCTTTCTTT; j_call: TRBJ1-1; v_call: TRBV6-5; clone_size: .; d_call: .
cdr3_aa: CATSLGRDRENEQYF; cdr3_nt: TGTGCCACCAGCCTCGGGAGGGACAGGGAAAACGAGCAGTACTTC; j_call: TRBJ2-7; v_call: TRBV15; clone_size: .; d_call: .
cdr3_aa: CAWSPGQSYGYTF; cdr3_nt: TGTGCCTGGAGTCCCGGACAGTCCTATGGCTACACCTTC; j_call: TRBJ1-2; v_call: TRBV30; clone_size: .; d_call: .
cdr3_aa: CASSILAGPSYEQYF; cdr3_nt: TGCGCCAGCAGCATACTAGCGGGGCCCTCCTACGAGCAGTACTTC; j_call: TRBJ2-7; v_call: TRBV5-1; clone_size: .; d_call: TRBD2
cdr3_aa: CSAGSAPEAFF; cdr3_nt: TGCAGTGCTGGGAGTGCCCCTGAAGCTTTCTTT; j_call: TRBJ1-1; v_call: TRBV20-1; clone_size: .; d_call: .
cdr3_aa: CASSYFGTGELFF; cdr3_nt: TGTGCCAGCAGTTATTTCGGCACCGGGGAGCTGTTTTTT; j_call: TRBJ2-2; v_call: TRBV6-5; clone_size: .; d_call: .
cdr3_aa: CASSLTGTTNEQFF; cdr3_nt: TGTGCCAGCAGCTTAACAGGGACTACCAATGAGCAGTTCTTC; j_call: TRBJ2-1; v_call: TRBV7-3; clone_size: .; d_call: TRBD2
cdr3_aa: CASSLSTGSGNTIYF; cdr3_nt: TGTGCCAGCAGTTTATCGACAGGGTCAGGAAACACCATATATTTT; j_call: TRBJ1-3; v_call: TRBV27; clone_size: .; d_call: TRBD1
cdr3_aa: CATSRAPGTEAFF; cdr3_nt: TGTGCCACCAGCAGAGCCCCCGGCACTGAAGCTTTCTTT; j_call: TRBJ1-1; v_call: TRBV15; clone_size: .; d_call: .
cdr3_aa: CASSVGLPYYNEQFF; cdr3_nt: TGTGCCAGCAGCGTAGGACTGCCCTACTACAATGAGCAGTTCTTC; j_call: TRBJ2-1; v_call: TRBV9; clone_size: .; d_call: .
cdr3_aa: CASSRRPGQGNEKLFF; cdr3_nt: TGCGCCAGCAGCCGGCGGCCGGGACAGGGAAACGAAAAACTGTTTTTT; j_call: TRBJ1-4; v_call: TRBV5-1; clone_size: once; d_call: TRBD1
cdr3_aa: CASSPPPSGELFF; cdr3_nt: TGTGCCAGCTCACCACCCCCCAGCGGGGAGCTGTTTTTT; j_call: TRBJ2-2; v_call: TRBV18; clone_size: .; d_call: .
cdr3_aa: CASTLQGGTANVLTF; cdr3_nt: TGTGCCAGCACTTTACAAGGGGGAACGGCCAACGTCCTGACTTTC; j_call: TRBJ2-6; v_call: TRBV28; clone_size: .; d_call: .
cdr3_aa: CASSLSRSYEQYF; cdr3_nt: TGTGCCAGCAGTTTATCGAGAAGCTACGAGCAGTACTTC; j_call: TRBJ2-7; v_call: TRBV27; clone_size: .; d_call: .
cdr3_aa: CASKEGEGGYTF; cdr3_nt: TGCGCCAGCAAAGAGGGGGAAGGTGGCTACACCTTC; j_call: TRBJ1-2; v_call: TRBV10-1; clone_size: .; d_call: .
cdr3_aa: CASSPGRGSTGELFF; cdr3_nt: TGCGCCAGCAGCCCGGGTCGGGGGAGTACCGGGGAGCTGTTTTTT; j_call: TRBJ2-2; v_call: TRBV4-3; clone_size: .; d_call: .
cdr3_aa: CASSRDNTDTQYF; cdr3_nt: TGTGCCAGCAGTCGGGACAACACAGATACGCAGTATTTT; j_call: TRBJ2-3; v_call: TRBV6-5; clone_size: .; d_call: .
cdr3_aa: CASSLGLVYEQYF; cdr3_nt: TGTGCCAGCTCCCTGGGACTAGTCTACGAGCAGTACTTC; j_call: TRBJ2-7; v_call: TRBV18; clone_size: .; d_call: TRBD2
cdr3_aa: CASSPGRQETQYF; cdr3_nt: TGTGCCAGCAGCCCTGGGAGGCAAGAGACCCAGTACTTC; j_call: TRBJ2-5; v_call: TRBV28; clone_size: .; d_call: .
cdr3_aa: CASSPSSGRTLTDTQYF; cdr3_nt: TGTGCCAGCAGCCCATCTAGCGGGAGAACTCTCACAGATACGCAGTATTTT; j_call: TRBJ2-3; v_call: TRBV7-2; clone_size: .; d_call: TRBD2
cdr3_aa: CASSLGREPYNEQFF; cdr3_nt: TGTGCCAGCAGCTTGGGACGGGAGCCTTACAATGAGCAGTTCTTC; j_call: TRBJ2-1; v_call: TRBV7-3; clone_size: .; d_call: .
cdr3_aa: CASSPGTGAWDTQYF; cdr3_nt: TGCGCCAGCAGCCCCGGGACAGGGGCTTGGGATACGCAGTATTTT; j_call: TRBJ2-3; v_call: TRBV5-1; clone_size: .; d_call: TRBD1
cdr3_aa: CASSLGERSAEKLFF; cdr3_nt: TGTGCCAGCAGCTTAGGCGAGAGGTCTGCGGAAAAACTGTTTTTT; j_call: TRBJ1-4; v_call: TRBV7-9; clone_size: few; d_call: .
cdr3_aa: CASSPGTSGSHEQYF; cdr3_nt: TGTGCCAGCAGCCCCGGGACTAGCGGGAGCCACGAGCAGTACTTC; j_call: TRBJ2-7; v_call: TRBV7-9; clone_size: .; d_call: TRBD2
cdr3_aa: CASSRSTGSSYEQYF; cdr3_nt: TGTGCCAGCAGTAGGTCGACAGGGAGCTCCTACGAGCAGTACTTC; j_call: TRBJ2-7; v_call: TRBV7-2; clone_size: .; d_call: TRBD1
cdr3_aa: CASPLGGGGGETQYF; cdr3_nt: TGTGCCTCTCCGCTCGGTGGGGGGGGCGGGGAGACCCAGTACTTC; j_call: TRBJ2-5; v_call: TRBV30; clone_size: .; d_call: .
cdr3_aa: CASSQLRDTSYEQYF; cdr3_nt: TGCGCCAGCAGCCAACTCCGGGACACTTCCTACGAGCAGTACTTC; j_call: TRBJ2-7; v_call: TRBV4-3; clone_size: .; d_call: .
cdr3_aa: CASSPGRAGRNLNSYEQYF; cdr3_nt: TGTGCCAGCAGCCCCGGGAGAGCGGGACGCAATCTAAACTCCTACGAGCAGTACTTC; j_call: TRBJ2-7; v_call: TRBV11-2; clone_size: .; d_call: TRBD2
cdr3_aa: CASSVRGQANEQYF; cdr3_nt: TGTGCCAGCAGCGTTCGGGGACAAGCCAACGAGCAGTACTTC; j_call: TRBJ2-7; v_call: TRBV9; clone_size: .; d_call: .
cdr3_aa: CATPRPSGRLNEQFF; cdr3_nt: TGTGCCACCCCCCGGCCCAGCGGGAGGTTAAATGAGCAGTTCTTC; j_call: TRBJ2-1; v_call: TRBV6-5; clone_size: .; d_call: TRBD2
cdr3_aa: CASSLKLAEQFF; cdr3_nt: TGTGCCAGCAGCTTAAAACTAGCGGAGCAGTTCTTC; j_call: TRBJ2-1; v_call: TRBV11-3; clone_size: .; d_call: TRBD2
cdr3_aa: CAWRRNEQFF; cdr3_nt: TGTGCCTGGAGGAGGAATGAGCAGTTCTTC; j_call: TRBJ2-1; v_call: TRBV30; clone_size: .; d_call: .
cdr3_aa: CASKTGGPEQYF; cdr3_nt: TGTGCCAGCAAGACCGGGGGGCCGGAGCAGTACTTC; j_call: TRBJ2-7; v_call: TRBV28; clone_size: .; d_call: .
cdr3_aa: CASSSMGQGRSPLHF; cdr3_nt: TGTGCCAGCAGCTCAATGGGACAGGGGAGATCACCCCTCCACTTT; j_call: TRBJ1-6; v_call: TRBV7-3; clone_size: .; d_call: TRBD1
cdr3_aa: CASPPLGGRTEAFF; cdr3_nt: TGTGCCAGCCCGCCCCTCGGAGGGAGGACTGAAGCTTTCTTT; j_call: TRBJ1-1; v_call: TRBV28; clone_size: .; d_call: .